The 18 T cell receptor beta chains below were found in one sample sequenced in a study of shared clonotypes between healthy human individuals. Method: immunoSEQ multiplex PCR; TCRdb's copy keeps in-frame clones and lacks some. The sample shows 980,000 or so clones, roughly 72% of them seen only once. Sample: memory CD4+ T cells sorted from blood. Subset defined: CD45RA-negative fraction. The receptors originated from a man aged 18 to 35 in good health.

The rearrangement joins TRBV7-2 to TRBJ2-2; D not resolved. Per the germline V gene, CDR1 is SGHTA and CDR2 is FQGNSA. This CDR3 spans 13 amino acids. Deletions cut 6 bases from V and 7 bases from J, with 12 bases between. The CDR3 DNA sequence: TGTGCCAGCAGTACAACGCCGGGCGGGGAGCTGTTTTTT. This translates into CASSTTPGGELFF.

Ten or more counts support this clone. The chain uses TRBV2 and TRBJ2-2, with TRBD2 as a possible D gene (5 bases). Germline V gives CDR1 SNHLY, CDR2 FYNNEI. The ends were cut back, 5 bases at V and 6 bases at J, with 13 bases in the middle. The CDR3 is 14 amino acids. This chain's CDR3 is CASSPDAGAGELFF. The CDR3 bases are TGTGCCAGCAGTCCGGACGCGGGCGCCGGGGAGCTGTTTTTT.

This clone appeared a few times. V gene TRBV27 combines with J gene TRBJ2-2; D not certain. The CDR3 sequence is 15 residues long. V lost 5 bases and J lost 2, with 12 bases in between. CDR1 is MNHEY and CDR2 is SMNVEV in the germline V gene (reference sequence). CDR3 DNA: TGTGCCAGCAGTCAACCGGGCGGTAACACCGGGGAGCTGTTTTTT. This codes for CASSQPGGNTGELFF.

V is TRBV4-1 and J is TRBJ2-5, with 7 nucleotides matching TRBD1. The CDR3 runs to 16 residues. Germline lookup yields CDR1 MGHRA and CDR2 YSYEKL. V was pared by 4 bases and J by 7 bases, with 15 bases of the junction left unmatched. For the CDR3, the DNA is TGCGCCAGCAGCCCTGGGACAGCCGGGATAGAGGGGACCCAGTACTTC. Translating it yields CASSPGTAGIEGTQYF.

This rearrangement joins TRBV4-3 to TRBJ1-2, with TRBD1 matching over 8 bases. This CDR3 has 15 residues. From germline, CDR1 is LGHNA and CDR2 YSLEER. J lost 4 bases, V lost 0 bases, and 4 bases had no gene match. CDR3 DNA sequence: TGCGCCAGCAGCCAAGATACAGGGGGAAGCTATGGCTACACCTTC. It yields the protein CASSQDTGGSYGYTF.

This clone appeared many times. The chain couples TRBV10-3 to TRBJ2-7; 12 nucleotides line up with TRBD2. The germline V gene encodes CDR1 ENHRY and CDR2 SYGVKD. J lost 2 bases, V lost 10 bases, and 15 bases had no gene match. This CDR3 is 17 amino acids long. The CDR3 here is CATRGSGLAGKPYEQYF. CDR3 DNA: TGTGCCACCAGGGGGTCCGGACTAGCGGGGAAACCCTACGAGCAGTACTTC.

V and J are TRBV30 and TRBJ1-2; D not resolved. From germline, CDR1 is GTSNPN and CDR2 SVGIG (reference sequence). The CDR3 is made up of 12 amino acids. V lost 0 bases and J lost 3, with 5 bases in between. The CDR3 DNA is TGTGCCTGGAGTGTTTCCGACTATGGCTACACCTTC. Translated: CAWSVSDYGYTF.

The chain carries TRBV15 and TRBJ1-6, with D unclear. This CDR3 region has 15 residues. V lost 0 bases and J lost 7, with 10 bases in between. Germline CDR1 and CDR2: LNHNV and YYDKDF (reference sequence). CDR3 sequence (DNA): TGTGCCACCAGCAGAGAACGGGATAGGAATTCACCCCTCCACTTT. Its protein is CATSRERDRNSPLHF.

The V call is TRBV5-4, the J call TRBJ2-3, with 8 bases that match TRBD1. The length of the CDR3 is 16 residues. The J segment lost 2 bases and the V segment lost 1 base, leaving 6 bases of the junction unmatched. The germline V gene encodes CDR1 SGHNT and CDR2 YYREEE (reference sequence). CDR3 protein: CASSLPRDRFTDTQYF. CDR3 in DNA: TGTGCCAGCAGCTTGCCCCGGGACAGGTTCACAGATACGCAGTATTTT.

The rearrangement links TRBV29-1 to TRBJ2-5; D possibly corresponds to TRBD1 (6 bases). This CDR3 is built from 13 residues. Trimming cost V 7 bases and J 6 bases, with 18 bases left between them. The germline gives CDR1 SQVTM, CDR2 ANQGSEA. The CDR3 coding sequence is TGCAGCGCACCAGCCTCAGGGGAAAAGACCCAGTACTTC. Translated: CSAPASGEKTQYF.

The chain couples TRBV5-1 to TRBJ2-2; a weak D match, TRBD1 (5 bases). The germline V gene has CDR1 SGHRS and CDR2 YFSETQ. CDR3 length equals 14 residues. V was clipped by 4 bases and J by 7 bases, with 14 bases between them. The DNA of the CDR3 is TGCGCCAGCAGCCACGCTAGAAGGGGCGGGGAGCTGTTTTTT. As protein: CASSHARRGGELFF. Full variable domain (missing parts from reference TRBV5-1 and TRBJ2-2): KAGVTQTPRYLIKTRGQQVTLSCSPISGHRSVSWYQQTPGQGLQFLFEYFSETQRNKGNFPGRFSGRQFSNSRSEMNVSTLELGDSALYLCASSHARRGGELFFGEGSRLTVL.

This sequence joins TRBV5-1 and TRBJ2-1, with 9 bases lining up with TRBD1. The CDR3 spans 14 residues. The V segment lost 4 bases and the J segment 4 bases; nucleotides outside the gene matches: 3. The germline gives CDR1 SGHRS, CDR2 YFSETQ. The CDR3 region is CASSHGQGYNEQFF. CDR3 coding DNA: TGCGCCAGCAGCCATGGACAGGGGTACAATGAGCAGTTCTTC.

Written as DNA, the CDR3 is TGCGCCAGCAGCCCCGGGGGGCTGGGGAACACCGGGGAGCTGTTTTTT. Translation: CASSPGGLGNTGELFF. The chain recombines TRBV4-1 with TRBJ2-2; perhaps TRBD2 as D (7 bases). V gave up 4 bases and J gave up 1 base, with 13 bases separating them. CDR3 length: 16 amino acids. Looked up from germline, CDR1 is MGHRA and CDR2 is YSYEKL.

Concerning this clone: This CDR3 is also generated by other DNA sequences in the sample. This chain links TRBV2 with TRBJ1-6; 8 bases agree with TRBD1. Germline V CDR1 and CDR2: SNHLY, FYNNEI. V was clipped by 5 bases and J by 6 bases; unmatched bases: 3. This CDR3 is built from 14 residues. The CDR3 DNA follows: TGTGCCAGCAGTCCGGACAGGGTTAATTCACCCCTCCACTTT. Protein: CASSPDRVNSPLHF.

In its sample, this clone was seen once. The chain carries TRBV18 and TRBJ1-5, with 7 nucleotides matching TRBD1. The trim removed 3 bases at V and 4 bases at J, leaving 6 bases unmatched. The CDR3 length is 15 residues. Germline loops: CDR1 KGHSH, CDR2 LQKENI. The CDR3 reads CASSPTRQGNQPQHF. The CDR3 DNA reads as TGTGCCAGCTCACCTACCAGACAGGGAAATCAGCCCCAGCATTTT.

The chain links TRBV25-1 to TRBJ2-2; 7 bases are a match to TRBD1. J gave up 6 bases and V 4 bases, and 8 bases lay outside the gene matches. From germline, CDR1 is MGHDK and CDR2 SYGVNS. This CDR3 spans 15 amino acids. Written as DNA, the CDR3 is TGTGCCAGCAGTGTGGCGACAGGGAGTCCCGGGGAGCTGTTTTTT. Its protein is CASSVATGSPGELFF.

The chain uses TRBV28 and TRBJ1-2; maybe TRBD1 (6 bases). CDR3 length: 14 amino acids. The germline CDR1 and CDR2 sequences are MDHEN and SYDVKM. The V and J ends lost 6 bases and 8 bases respectively, with 19 bases between them. The CDR3 sequence: CASSPRTGRRGYTF. DNA for the CDR3: TGTGCCAGCAGCCCCCGAACAGGGCGCCGGGGCTACACCTTC.

The chain joins TRBV30 to TRBJ1-6; D gene ambiguous. The CDR3 length is 12 residues. Trimming removed 4 bases at V and 10 bases at J, with 11 bases between. Germline CDR1 is GTSNPN and CDR2 is SVGIG (reference sequence). CDR3 in amino acids: CAWKTAGSPLHF. The CDR3 DNA follows: TGTGCCTGGAAGACGGCGGGGTCACCCCTCCACTTT.